This T cell receptor (beta chain) is from a study of blood T cell repertoires in COVID-19. In the study overall: The analysed material was cDNA or gDNA that came from T cells, B-cell-depleted T cells, or PBMCs.

Original data processing: Counts of nucleated cells, estimated from reference gene primer amplification, were obtained. Libraries were prepared by immunoSEQ multiplex PCR; TCRdb keeps only in-frame clonotypes and omits some of them. The V and J calls and clone size were taken over from that table, and D and trimming were inferred from the DNA. This table holds 81,000 or so clones, 89% found once. Sequenced material: peripheral blood. This receptor was identified in an older man with active or convalescent COVID-19.

This chain's CDR3 is CASSSYEAFF. The CDR3 DNA is TGTGCCAGTAGTTCGTATGAAGCTTTCTTT. The rearrangement joins TRBV19 to TRBJ1-1, with D unresolved. Trimming removed 5 bases from V and 7 bases from J, with 5 bases in between. Per the germline V gene, CDR1 is LNHDA and CDR2 is SQIVND (reference sequence). The CDR3 extends over 10 amino acids.